This TCR beta chain originates from a study of control samples from healthy donors and cancer patients. The table came from immunoSEQ multiplex PCR; TCRdb's copy has only in-frame clones and leaves some out. Of 150,000 or so clones detected, about 93% appear once; the ten largest clones hold 4.1%. The sequencing sample was made of blood. The sequence derives from a woman between 55 and 75 years old in good health.

CDR3 nucleotide sequence: TGTGCCAGCAGCCCACTCCGCGGGGTTAGCTCCTACAATGAGCAGTTCTTC. Translating gives CASSPLRGVSSYNEQFF. This chain connects TRBV7-3 to TRBJ2-1; D might be TRBD2 (6 bases). CDR1 and CDR2 (germline): SGHTA, FQGTGA. With 5 bases removed from V and 0 bases from J, the gap between germline ends came to 17 bases. This CDR3 is built from 17 residues.